Shown below are 21 T cell receptor beta chains from a single sample sequenced in a study of T cell responses to AZD1222 COVID-19 vaccine. Data came from immunoSEQ multiplex PCR; TCRdb stores just in-frame clones and leaves some out. The sample shows approximately 190,000 clones, almost 95% of them seen only once. Specimen: peripheral blood, collected on day 0 of AZD1222 vaccination. Receptors originate from an adult in good health.

Note on this clone: At the DNA level, this CDR3 is encoded by other sequences in the same sample as well. The rearrangement joins TRBV3-1 (or the pseudogene TRBV3-2) to TRBJ1-5, with D hard to call. The V gene lost 1 base and the J gene lost 7 bases, with 5 bases spanning the gap. Germline V gene sequence: CDR1 LGHDT, CDR2 YNNKEL (reference sequence). The CDR3 runs to 12 residues. DNA of the CDR3: TGTGCCAGCAGCCAAGGGACCCAGCCCCAGCATTTT. Its translation is CASSQGTQPQHF.

This sequence joins TRBV2 and TRBJ1-5; no definite D call. This CDR3 contains 13 residues. The V end lost 8 bases, the J end lost 7 bases, and 15 bases lay between the germline ends. Germline CDR1 and CDR2: SNHLY and FYNNEI. CDR3 nucleotide sequence: TGTGCCAGCGGCGAGCGCATGAACCAGCCCCAGCATTTT. Its protein is CASGERMNQPQHF.

Remarks on this clone: Its ends do not fully match the called genes, so a read error is possible. The V gene is TRBV10-3, the J gene TRBJ1-5, with 7 bases lining up with TRBD1. The CDR3 has 15 amino acids. From germline, CDR1 is ENHRY and CDR2 SYGVKD. The chain's CDR3 is CAIGESDRGNQPQHF. CDR3 bases: TGTGCCATCGGTGAGAGTGACAGGGGCAATCAGCCCCAGCATTTT.

The chain couples TRBV19 to TRBJ2-7, with 7 bases aligning to TRBD1. The CDR3 length is 13 residues. The germline V gene has CDR1 LNHDA and CDR2 SQIVND (reference sequence). The junction had 0 bases not matched to a gene; V was cut back by 2 bases and J by 2 bases. The DNA for the CDR3 is TGTGCCAGTAGTATACAGGGGGCCTACGAGCAGTACTTC. Translation: CASSIQGAYEQYF.

This clone was counted once. J is TRBJ1-5 and V is TRBV19; D ambiguous. The CDR3 runs to 15 residues. Germline CDR1 LNHDA, CDR2 SQIVND (reference sequence). V dropped 2 bases and J dropped 2 bases, with 10 bases sitting between them. The CDR3 DNA reads TGTGCCAGTAGTATATCAGGTTGGGGCAATCAGCCCCAGCATTTT. Encoded protein: CASSISGWGNQPQHF.

This clone was recorded a few times. V gene TRBV10-3 combines with J gene TRBJ1-4; 7 nucleotides align to TRBD1. Unmatched junction bases numbered 12, after V lost 3 bases and J lost 8 bases. The CDR3 runs 16 residues. Germline lookup yields CDR1 ENHRY and CDR2 SYGVKD. This CDR3 is CAISDPDRAGWEKLFF. CDR3 nucleotide sequence: TGTGCCATCAGTGATCCCGACAGGGCGGGCTGGGAAAAACTGTTTTTT.

In this sample, this clone turned up a few times. The chain couples TRBV6-5 to TRBJ1-2; TRBD1 agrees at 7 bases. Germline lookup yields CDR1 MNHEY and CDR2 SVGAGI. The CDR3 sequence is 15 residues long. The ends lost 5 bases at V and 6 bases at J; junction bases unmatched: 12. DNA for the CDR3: TGTGCCAGCAGTAATCCGGGGACAGATATAGATGGCTACACCTTC. Protein: CASSNPGTDIDGYTF.

V gene TRBV14 combines with J gene TRBJ1-2; D might be TRBD1 (6 bases). The CDR3 extends over 12 amino acids. Trimming removed 4 bases from V and 8 bases from J, with 11 bases in between. The germline CDR1 and CDR2 sequences are SGHDN and FVKESK. DNA for the CDR3: TGTGCCAGCAGCCCAGACAGGCTCGGCTACACCTTC. Protein product: CASSPDRLGYTF.

The CDR3: CATTGTGDYEQYF. CDR3 nucleotides: TGTGCCACCACCGGGACAGGGGACTACGAGCAGTACTTC. The chain is built from TRBV10-3 and TRBJ2-7; 10 positions match TRBD1. The CDR3 runs to 13 residues. Trimming at V came to 10 bases and at J to 3 bases, leaving 6 bases not matched to a gene. Per germline, CDR1 ENHRY and CDR2 SYGVKD.

The chain has TRBV28 and TRBJ2-7, with D unresolved. The V end lost 11 bases, the J end lost 3 bases, and 14 bases lay between the germline ends. Looked up from germline, CDR1 is MDHEN and CDR2 is SYDVKM. This CDR3 is 12 amino acids long. CDR3 DNA sequence: TGTGCCGCACAGAGAGCCTTCTACGAGCAGTACTTC. Translated: CAAQRAFYEQYF.

This rearrangement joins TRBV6-1 to TRBJ1-3, with D tentatively TRBD1 (6 bases). The V and J ends lost 0 bases and 4 bases respectively, with 19 bases between them. Germline V CDR1 and CDR2: MNHNS, SASEGT. This CDR3 has 18 residues. CDR3 DNA: TGTGCCAGCAGTGAAGCGTGGAAGGGGGGTACACTCGGAAACACCATATATTTT. Translated, it gives CASSEAWKGGTLGNTIYF.

The chain combines TRBV25-1 with TRBJ2-3; perhaps TRBD2 as D (6 bases). CDR1 and CDR2 (germline): MGHDK, SYGVNS. The CDR3 runs 14 residues. Trimming pared 6 bases from V and 2 bases from J, leaving 12 bases between. CDR3 in amino acids: CASSSGGFTDTQYF. CDR3 DNA: TGTGCCAGCAGCTCCGGGGGATTCACAGATACGCAGTATTTT. Supplemented by reference TRBV25-1 and TRBJ2-3, the full variable domain reads EADIYQTPRYLVIGTGKKITLECSQTMGHDKMYWYQQDPGMELHLIHYSYGVNSTEKGDLSSESTVSRIRTEHFPLTLESARPSHTSQYLCASSSGGFTDTQYFGPGTRLTVL.

The gene calls are TRBV12-3 or TRBV12-4 and TRBJ1-6, with D uncertain. With 1 base removed from V and 14 bases from J, the gap between germline ends came to 9 bases. There are 12 residues in the CDR3. The CDR3 spells CASSLDRQTLHF. The CDR3 DNA follows: TGTGCCAGCAGTTTAGACCGTCAAACCCTCCACTTT.

The chain carries TRBV6-5 and TRBJ1-5, with D unresolved. This CDR3 is 13 amino acids long. The germline gives CDR1 MNHEY, CDR2 SVGAGI. Trimming cost V 4 bases and J 7 bases, with 11 bases left between them. CDR3 coding DNA: TGTGCCAGCAGTTCCGGGGTAGGACAGCCCCAGCATTTT. Amino acids: CASSSGVGQPQHF.

DNA for the CDR3: TGTGCCAGCAGCCCCGGGGAGTTTGATTCACCCCTCCACTTT. Its translation: CASSPGEFDSPLHF. This sequence joins TRBV11-2 and TRBJ1-6, with unresolved D. Per the germline V gene, CDR1 is SGHAT and CDR2 is FQNNGV. This CDR3 has 14 amino acids. Trimming cost V 5 bases and J 8 bases, with 13 bases left between them.

This clone appeared once. The chain couples TRBV19 to TRBJ2-7; possibly TRBD1 or TRBD2 for D (5 bases each). The CDR3 covers 16 residues. V shed 8 bases and J shed 0 bases, with 20 bases lying between them. Germline assignment: CDR1 LNHDA and CDR2 SQIVND (reference sequence). The CDR3 reads CASRNDAWGSSYEQYF. CDR3 coding DNA: TGTGCCAGTCGGAATGATGCGTGGGGGAGCTCCTACGAGCAGTACTTC.

This chain connects TRBV18 to TRBJ1-1; D may be TRBD1 (5 bases). Looked up from germline, CDR1 is KGHSH and CDR2 is LQKENI. V dropped 8 bases and J dropped 5 bases, with 9 bases sitting between them. The CDR3 sequence is 11 residues long. The CDR3 nucleotides are TGTGCCAGCGGAGAGGGGACTGAAGCTTTCTTT. Encoded protein: CASGEGTEAFF.

The rearrangement links TRBV7-3 to TRBJ1-3; TRBD1 might be the D (6 bases). V lost 0 bases to trimming and J lost 4 bases, with 10 bases between them. From germline, CDR1 is SGHTA and CDR2 FQGTGA. The CDR3 spans 15 residues. DNA for the CDR3: TGTGCCAGCAGCTTAACGGGGGGCAACGGAAACACCATATATTTT. Translating gives CASSLTGGNGNTIYF.

The rearrangement joins TRBV28 to TRBJ2-5; possibly TRBD1 or TRBD2 for D (5 bases each). The CDR3 contains 17 residues. V was clipped by 6 bases and J by 4 bases, with 24 bases between them. The germline CDR1 and CDR2 sequences are MDHEN and SYDVKM. CDR3 residues: CASSPTLIPARGETQYF. In DNA, the CDR3 is TGTGCCAGCAGCCCCACGCTTATTCCGGCGAGGGGAGAGACCCAGTACTTC.

In this sample, this clone turned up a few times. The chain links TRBV28 to TRBJ2-5; D gene unclear. Trimming took off 10 bases at V and 5 bases at J, with 14 bases between the two ends. This CDR3 is 12 amino acids long. The germline V gene has CDR1 MDHEN and CDR2 SYDVKM. CDR3 bases: TGTGCCACCTCCGCCTACGGGGAGACCCAGTACTTC. This sequence encodes CATSAYGETQYF.

CDR3 bases: TGTGCCAGCAGCTTAGTAGGGGGGAGGGTTCGAGAGACCCAGTACTTC. Translating gives CASSLVGGRVRETQYF. V is TRBV7-2 and J is TRBJ2-5; TRBD2 is a possible D gene (7 bases). The CDR3 runs 16 residues. Trimming pared 1 base from V and 4 bases from J, leaving 16 bases between. Germline CDR1 and CDR2: SGHTA and FQGNSA.